This T cell receptor beta chain was captured in a study of shared clonotypes between healthy human individuals. Study-level information: Researchers assigned three CD4 naive, three CD4 memory, two CD8 naive and one CD8 memory plate to each donor.

Findings and caveats of the study: Incomplete sequencing of sorted subsets was indicated by rarefaction despite large depth.

The CDR3 is 15 residues long. The germline CDR1 and CDR2 sequences are MGHDK and SYGVNS. Trimming shortened V by 6 bases and J by 5 bases, and 17 bases separated the two germline ends. The assay was immunoSEQ multiplex PCR, and TCRdb's table has in-frame clones only and misses some. Of over a million clones in the sample, about 96% were seen once. In regard to this clone: Its antigen is still unknown.

The J gene is TRBJ2-1, the V gene TRBV25-1, with TRBD1 as a possible D gene (6 bases). Sequenced: naive CD4+ T cells sorted from blood. Subset defined: CD45RA+ positively selected. The receptor's source is a man aged 25 to 45 in good health. Here the CDR3 DNA reads TGTGCCAGCAGGGCAAAGGACAGAAAACACAATGAGCAGTTCTTC. It yields the protein CASRAKDRKHNEQFF. The full variable domain, its missing parts supplied by reference TRBV25-1 and TRBJ2-1, is EADIYQTPRYLVIGTGKKITLECSQTMGHDKMYWYQQDPGMELHLIHYSYGVNSTEKGDLSSESTVSRIRTEHFPLTLESARPSHTSQYLCASRAKDRKHNEQFFGPGTRLTVL.